These 30 T cell receptor beta chains share one sample of origin, sequenced in a study of patients and donors after allogeneic stem cell transplantation. TCRdb processed the RT-PCR reads anew with MiXCR; each CDR3 protein has one entry. The sample has 150,000 to 200,000 distinct CDR3 sequences; less than 45% are singletons. Specimen: blood, either unsorted or a sorted T cell fraction (not recorded which). The receptor source for this set is a human donor who was either an allogeneic HSCT recipient or a stem cell or donor lymphocyte infusion donor (not recorded which). It is not recorded whose cells these are; they may come from a transplant donor.

V usage is TRBV4-3 and J usage is TRBJ2-5; tentative D call: TRBD1 (6 bases). The CDR3 is 11 amino acids. Germline values: CDR1 LGHNA, CDR2 YSLEER. The V gene lost 6 bases and the J gene lost 4 bases, with 6 bases spanning the gap. As DNA, the CDR3 is TGCGCCAGCAGACAGGGAGAGACCCAGTACTTC. Translation gives CASRQGETQYF.

This clonotype was observed many times. The gene calls are TRBV12-3 or TRBV12-4 and TRBJ1-1; tentatively, D is TRBD1 (6 bases). The V and J ends lost 1 base and 6 bases respectively, with 9 bases between them. This CDR3 comprises 13 residues. The CDR3, as DNA: TGTGCCAGCAGTTTAGTACAGGGAGCTGAAGCTTTCTTT. This encodes CASSLVQGAEAFF.

The chain joins TRBV5-5 to TRBJ2-1; D is undetermined. The V end was cut by 3 bases, the J end by 7 bases, with 17 bases between. Per germline, CDR1 SGHKS and CDR2 YYEKEE (reference sequence). CDR3 length: 15 residues. The CDR3 DNA reads TGTGCCAGCAGCTCCACTACTAAACTAACTAATGAGCAGTTCTTC. It codes for CASSSTTKLTNEQFF. The full variable domain, in which reference TRBV5-5 and TRBJ2-1 provide the parts outside the CDR3, is DAGVTQSPTHLIKTRGQQVTLRCSPISGHKSVSWYQQVLGQGPQFIFQYYEKEERGRGNFPDRFSARQFPNYSSELNVNALLLGDSALYLCASSSTTKLTNEQFFGPGTRLTVL.

The genes are TRBV12-3 or TRBV12-4 and TRBJ2-3, with D unresolved. The CDR3 runs to 13 residues. V dropped 10 bases and J dropped 0 bases, with 11 bases sitting between them. The CDR3: CAIVRESTDTQYF. In nucleotides, the CDR3 is TGTGCCATTGTAAGAGAAAGCACAGATACGCAGTATTTT.

This clonotype was found a few times. J is TRBJ2-7 and V is TRBV30; D unresolved. Germline CDR1 and CDR2: GTSNPN and SVGIG (reference sequence). This CDR3 is 11 amino acids long. V lost 0 bases to trimming and J lost 5 bases, with 5 bases between them. This CDR3 reads CAWSVLHEQYF. In DNA form, the CDR3 reads TGTGCCTGGAGTGTATTGCACGAGCAGTACTTC.

In DNA form, the CDR3 reads TGTGCCAGCAGTTACAAGGACGGGGACACTGAAGCTTTCTTT. Translating gives CASSYKDGDTEAFF. The rearrangement links TRBV6-6 to TRBJ1-1, with D unclear. The V gene lost 2 bases and the J gene lost 3 bases, with 10 bases spanning the gap. The CDR3 sequence is 14 residues long. The germline gives CDR1 MNHNY, CDR2 SVGAGI (reference sequence).

This clonotype appeared a single time. V and J are TRBV12-3 or TRBV12-4 and TRBJ2-3; 7 bases are shared with TRBD2. V gave up 4 bases and J gave up 4 bases; unmatched junction bases: 11. This CDR3 is 16 amino acids long. DNA for the CDR3: TGTGCCAGCAGTTCTGGGGGAGGGCCGCAAGCAGATACGCAGTATTTT. Its translation: CASSSGGGPQADTQYF.

The J gene is TRBJ2-3, the V gene TRBV19, with 8 bases identical to TRBD1. Trimming removed 7 bases from V and 3 bases from J; junction bases left unmatched: 12. The CDR3 extends over 16 amino acids. Germline V gene lookup returns CDR1 LNHDA and CDR2 SQIVND (reference sequence). The CDR3 DNA reads TGTGCCAGTACCAAGACACAGGGGGGCATTACAGATACGCAGTATTTT. The encoded protein is CASTKTQGGITDTQYF.

The rearrangement joins TRBV6-5 to TRBJ1-1, with D perhaps matching TRBD1 (5 bases). The length of the CDR3 is 14 residues. Looked up from germline, CDR1 is MNHEY and CDR2 is SVGAGI. V was cut by 4 bases and J by 8 bases, with 17 bases left in between. The CDR3 loop reads CASSWGTGYREAFF. In nucleotides, the CDR3 is TGTGCCAGCAGTTGGGGGACGGGGTACCGCGAAGCTTTCTTT.

CDR3 sequence (DNA): TGTGCCAGTAGCGGGGCGTTGAACACTGAAGCTTTCTTT. Its protein is CASSGALNTEAFF. The chain couples TRBV19 to TRBJ1-1, with D possibly matching TRBD1 (5 bases). V gave up 6 bases and J gave up 0 bases, with 8 bases separating them. Germline V gene sequence: CDR1 LNHDA, CDR2 SQIVND (reference sequence). CDR3 length equals 13 residues. The full variable domain, rest sourced from reference TRBV19 and TRBJ1-1, is DGGITQSPKYLFRKEGQNVTLSCEQNLNHDAMYWYRQDPGQGLRLIYYSQIVNDFQKGDIAEGYSVSREKKESFPLTVTSAQKNPTAFYLCASSGALNTEAFFGQGTRLTVV.

The V gene is TRBV3-1, the J gene TRBJ2-3; maybe TRBD2 (6 bases). Germline lookup yields CDR1 LGHDT and CDR2 YNNKEL (reference sequence). Trimming pared 3 bases from V and 0 bases from J, leaving 7 bases between. This CDR3 has 14 residues. The chain's CDR3 is CASSQGLSTDTQYF. The CDR3 region has the DNA TGTGCCAGCAGCCAGGGACTTAGCACAGATACGCAGTATTTT.

The chain combines TRBV20-1 with TRBJ2-1, with D uncertain. Germline values: CDR1 DFQATT, CDR2 SNEGSKA (reference sequence). The CDR3 spans 13 residues. Between the trimmed V and J ends, which lost 0 bases and 6 bases, there was a span of 9 bases. CDR3 amino acids: CSAREVSPNEQFF. The DNA for the CDR3 is TGCAGTGCTAGAGAGGTGTCTCCCAATGAGCAGTTCTTC.

The gene calls are TRBV20-1 and TRBJ1-2, with D maybe TRBD1 (6 bases). Per germline, CDR1 DFQATT and CDR2 SNEGSKA (reference sequence). The V gene lost 4 bases and the J gene lost 6 bases, with 9 bases spanning the gap. The CDR3 runs 11 residues. In nucleotides, the CDR3 is TGCAGTGCTATGTGGACAGATGGCTACACCTTC. It encodes CSAMWTDGYTF.

This clonotype was found a few times. The gene calls are TRBV28 and TRBJ1-5, with D unclear. The germline V gene has CDR1 MDHEN and CDR2 SYDVKM. The V and J ends lost 0 bases and 2 bases respectively, with 11 bases between them. The CDR3 sequence is 16 residues long. CDR3 sequence: CASSLWLSGGNQPQHF. Written as DNA, the CDR3 is TGTGCCAGCAGTTTATGGTTGAGTGGCGGCAATCAGCCCCAGCATTTT.

The rearrangement links TRBV30 to TRBJ2-7; 9 bases are a match to TRBD1. CDR1 and CDR2 (germline): GTSNPN, SVGIG (reference sequence). The CDR3 has 16 residues. V lost 0 bases and J lost 0; bases outside the gene matches: 6. The CDR3 DNA reads as TGTGCCTGGAGTGTACCTCGGGACAGGGCCTCCTACGAGCAGTACTTC. Translated, it gives CAWSVPRDRASYEQYF.

This clonotype was detected only a few times. V and J are TRBV7-2 and TRBJ1-2; 7 bases line up with TRBD1. V lost 5 bases, J lost 8 bases, and 8 bases stayed unmatched. This CDR3 has 13 residues. Germline V gives CDR1 SGHTA, CDR2 FQGNSA. The CDR3, as DNA: TGTGCCAGCAGCGAACTGACAGGGAACGGCTACACCTTC. It codes for CASSELTGNGYTF.

The chain employs TRBV10-3 and TRBJ2-1; either TRBD1 or TRBD2 may supply D (5 bases each). The CDR3 loop spans 14 amino acids. Germline CDR1 reads ENHRY; CDR2 reads SYGVKD. With 4 bases removed from V and 4 bases from J, the gap between germline ends came to 11 bases. The CDR3 loop is CAISARGAYNEQFF. CDR3 sequence (DNA): TGTGCCATCAGTGCGAGAGGGGCGTACAATGAGCAGTTCTTC.

This clonotype was seen just once. The CDR3 is CASSPQLAQTLNEQFF. The CDR3, as DNA: TGTGCCAGCAGTCCCCAACTAGCGCAGACCCTCAATGAGCAGTTCTTC. The rearrangement uses TRBV27 and TRBJ2-1, with 7 bases matching TRBD2. Germline trimming cut 5 bases from V and 6 bases from J; bases unmatched to any gene: 13. The CDR3 has 16 amino acids. CDR1 is MNHEY, CDR2 SMNVEV, per germline (reference sequence).

J is TRBJ2-1 and V is TRBV30; 7 bases agree with TRBD1. The CDR3 totals 14 residues. In germline, CDR1 is GTSNPN, CDR2 SVGIG (reference sequence). The J segment lost 6 bases and the V segment lost 0 bases, leaving 5 bases of the junction unmatched. In nucleotides, the CDR3 is TGTGCCTGGAGTGTACTACAGGGGTTCAATGAGCAGTTCTTC. It translates to CAWSVLQGFNEQFF.

This clonotype has more than one count but fewer than ten. The V and J genes are TRBV12-3 or TRBV12-4 and TRBJ2-1, with 16 bases aligning to TRBD2. The CDR3 spans 15 residues. The V segment lost 3 bases and the J segment 9 bases; nucleotides outside the gene matches: 2. CDR3: CASSFGTSGRGEQFF. The CDR3 nucleotides are TGTGCCAGCAGTTTCGGGACTAGCGGGAGGGGTGAGCAGTTCTTC.

The table lists this clonotype with a few counts. The chain employs TRBV20-1 and TRBJ2-2, with D hard to call. From germline, CDR1 is DFQATT and CDR2 SNEGSKA (reference sequence). The CDR3 is 11 amino acids. Trimming pared 6 bases from V and 0 bases from J, leaving 2 bases between. CDR3 loop: CSAPNTGELFF. CDR3 coding DNA: TGCAGTGCCCCGAACACCGGGGAGCTGTTTTTT.

The V and J genes are TRBV7-2 and TRBJ2-1, with 13 bases identical to TRBD2. V lost 8 bases, J lost 7 bases, and 2 bases stayed unmatched. This CDR3 is built from 13 residues. Germline lookup yields CDR1 SGHTA and CDR2 FQGNSA. CDR3 amino acids: CASLLAGGNEQFF. CDR3 sequence (DNA): TGTGCCAGCCTACTAGCGGGGGGGAATGAGCAGTTCTTC.

The CDR3 sequence is CSVRGRVGDTQYF. The CDR3 DNA reads TGCAGCGTTCGAGGGAGGGTTGGGGATACGCAGTATTTT. The chain links TRBV29-1 to TRBJ2-3; 7 positions agree with TRBD2. The CDR3 has 13 residues. Germline assignment: CDR1 SQVTM and CDR2 ANQGSEA. V lost 5 bases and J lost 6; bases outside the gene matches: 8.

This clonotype was seen more than once but under ten times. The chain links TRBV7-9 to TRBJ2-7; D may be TRBD1 or TRBD2 (5 bases each). CDR3 length equals 14 residues. CDR1 and CDR2 from the germline V gene are SEHNR and FQNEAQ (reference sequence). V was clipped by 4 bases and J by 12 bases, with 22 bases between them. CDR3 residues: CASSSKDGDPERYF. The CDR3 DNA reads TGTGCCAGCAGCTCCAAGGATGGGGACCCAGAACGGTACTTC.

This clonotype has a handful of counts. The chain links TRBV6-5 to TRBJ1-4; D may be TRBD1 (5 bases). This CDR3 contains 17 residues. V was trimmed by 0 bases and J by 8 bases, leaving 19 bases between them. CDR1 MNHEY and CDR2 SVGAGI come from the germline V gene. The CDR3 loop is CASSYSRDSGPREKLFF. The CDR3 DNA follows: TGTGCCAGCAGTTACTCGCGCGACAGCGGGCCGAGGGAAAAACTGTTTTTT.

This clonotype showed up just a few times. The rearrangement links TRBV20-1 to TRBJ1-3, with no clear D. The V end was cut by 0 bases, the J end by 0 bases, with 3 bases between. There are 13 residues in the CDR3. The germline V gene has CDR1 DFQATT and CDR2 SNEGSKA (reference sequence). The CDR3 DNA sequence: TGCAGTGCTAGAGACCCCTCTGGAAACACCATATATTTT. Its translation: CSARDPSGNTIYF.

The rearrangement links TRBV7-9 to TRBJ2-7; D is unclear. The V gene's germline CDR1 is SEHNR and CDR2 FQNEAQ (reference sequence). The V gene lost 2 bases and the J gene lost 0 bases, with 8 bases spanning the gap. The CDR3 has 14 residues. The CDR3 reads CASSLNPSSYEQYF. In DNA form, the CDR3 reads TGTGCCAGCAGCTTAAACCCTAGCTCCTACGAGCAGTACTTC.

The table lists this clonotype with a few counts. This chain connects TRBV4-3 to TRBJ2-1; D is ambiguous. This CDR3 is 12 amino acids long. V dropped 1 base and J dropped 7 bases, with 5 bases sitting between them. Germline-derived CDR1 and CDR2 are LGHNA and YSLEER. CDR3 residues: CASSQVGNEQFF. The CDR3 DNA follows: TGCGCCAGCAGCCAAGTGGGTAATGAGCAGTTCTTC.

The rearrangement links TRBV4-3 to TRBJ2-1; no definite D call. Germline V gene data show CDR1 as LGHNA and CDR2 as YSLEER. The V end was cut by 0 bases, the J end by 9 bases, with 6 bases between. The CDR3 is 12 amino acids. CDR3 in amino acids: CASSQEVGEQFF. CDR3 in DNA: TGCGCCAGCAGCCAAGAGGTGGGTGAGCAGTTCTTC.

V is TRBV12-3 or TRBV12-4 and J is TRBJ1-1, with D possibly being TRBD1 (6 bases). This CDR3 has 15 amino acids. V shed 1 base and J shed 3 bases, with 12 bases lying between them. CDR3 DNA: TGTGCCAGCAGTTTAGTGAACAGGGTACACACTGAAGCTTTCTTT. As protein: CASSLVNRVHTEAFF.